This T cell receptor (beta chain) was captured by sequencing in a study of cytotoxic CD8 clonotypes in ibrutinib-treated CLL. At the level of the study: An average of 255,043 productive templates and 80,000 to 95,000 productive rearrangements was obtained per sample. Study-level results: Clonality increased with ibrutinib response but returned toward baseline at progression. Public clonotypes were rare and shrank or held steady on treatment.

Here immunoSEQ multiplex PCR was the method, and the copy in TCRdb shows in-frame clones only, minus some. This sample has around 60,000 clones, with roughly 57% found just once. This CDR3 region has 12 residues. Trimming cost V 1 base and J 8 bases, with 6 bases left between them. Germline V gene lookup returns CDR1 SGHTA and CDR2 FQGNSA. Notes on this clone: Its antigen is not identified.

The specimen was PBMCs, collected after 12 months of ibrutinib treatment. The J gene is TRBJ2-1, the V gene TRBV7-2, with D hard to call. This TCR was recovered from a human donor with chronic lymphocytic leukemia. The CDR3 nucleotides read TGTGCCAGCAGCTTAGTCGGCTATGAGCAGTTCTTC. Protein: CASSLVGYEQFF.